This T cell receptor (beta chain) is drawn from a study of cytomegalovirus exposure and HLA in healthy donors. Study results and limitations: A later analysis found TCR association rates differed by HLA locus, highest for DRB1 and lowest for HLA-C. In an earlier analysis, in roughly 600 donors, most V segments appeared productive either ~90% or ~30% of the time. Associated with cytomegalovirus, according to the listing, were around 160 TCR beta chains. As a later analysis showed, several of the most significant clusters appeared to be linked to common viral pathogens.

Amplification used 60 Vbeta primers and 13 Jbeta primers. Only in-frame clones appear in the TCRdb table, and some are missing; sequencing was by immunoSEQ multiplex PCR. The sample lists about 160,000 clones; approximately 72% were seen once. Remarks on this clone: What it binds is unknown.

Trimming cost V 2 bases and J 7 bases, with 6 bases left between them. CDR1 is WNHNN and CDR2 is SYGVQD in the germline V gene (reference sequence). This CDR3 spans 13 amino acids. The sequence was collected from a female donor in good health and CMV-seronegative. The rearrangement uses TRBV10-1 and TRBJ1-6; the D is unclear. The sequenced material came from PBMCs. CDR3 sequence: CASSEERNSPLHF. For the CDR3, the DNA is TGCGCCAGCAGTGAGGAGCGGAATTCACCCCTCCACTTT.